The 28 T cell receptor beta chains below all came from one sample that was sequenced in a study of monozygotic twins with cystic fibrosis. TCRdb's table, derived via immunoSEQ multiplex PCR, lists solely in-frame clones and lacks some. The data hold about 36,000 clones, with 84% observed a single time. Material: blood. All receptors come from a girl aged 2 to 9 with cystic fibrosis.

The chain has TRBV7-2 and TRBJ2-3, with a possible D match to TRBD2 (5 bases). V was cut by 4 bases and J by 4 bases, with 6 bases left in between. The germline V gene encodes CDR1 SGHTA and CDR2 FQGNSA. This CDR3 is 12 amino acids long. CDR3 region: CASSSGADTQYF. In DNA, the CDR3 is TGTGCCAGCAGCTCCGGGGCAGATACGCAGTATTTT.

The chain uses TRBV7-2 and TRBJ1-4; 9 bases line up with TRBD1. The germline CDR1 and CDR2 sequences are SGHTA and FQGNSA. CDR3 length: 15 residues. With V trimmed by 1 base and J by 7 bases, 4 bases remained unmatched. CDR3 protein: CASSLDRGLFEKLFF. CDR3 DNA: TGTGCCAGCAGCTTAGACAGGGGGCTTTTTGAAAAACTGTTTTTT.

The chain recombines TRBV23-1 with TRBJ1-5; D possibly corresponds to TRBD1 (5 bases). TRBV23-1 belongs to the ORF category, with a function that is uncertain. V lost 1 base and J 2 bases, leaving 6 bases between the germline ends. CDR3 size: 14 residues. Here the CDR3 reads CASSQLQGNQPQHF. The CDR3 bases are TGCGCCAGCAGTCAATTACAGGGCAATCAGCCCCAGCATTTT.

V and J are TRBV14 and TRBJ1-6; perhaps TRBD1 as D (5 bases). The CDR3 is 15 residues long. The V and J ends lost 4 bases and 10 bases respectively, with 17 bases between them. Germline assignment: CDR1 SGHDN and CDR2 FVKESK. The CDR3 protein is CASSRGGAGESPLHF. The CDR3 bases are TGTGCCAGCAGCCGCGGCGGGGCGGGGGAATCACCCCTCCACTTT.

The gene calls are TRBV2 and TRBJ1-2, with TRBD1 as a possible D gene (6 bases). V was cut by 8 bases and J by 1 base, with 17 bases left in between. Germline V gene lookup returns CDR1 SNHLY and CDR2 FYNNEI. The CDR3 runs to 15 residues. CDR3 sequence: CASRRGGVGNYGYTF. As DNA, the CDR3 is TGTGCCAGCCGGAGGGGGGGAGTAGGTAACTATGGCTACACCTTC.

V gene TRBV5-1 combines with J gene TRBJ1-1; the D gene is possibly TRBD1 (6 bases). Germline V lookup: CDR1 SGHRS, CDR2 YFSETQ. This CDR3 comprises 15 residues. Trimming took off 5 bases at V and 2 bases at J, with 16 bases between the two ends. CDR3 in DNA: TGCGCCAGCAGGCTCCGCACAGGGCCTAACACTGAAGCTTTCTTT. Protein: CASRLRTGPNTEAFF.

J is TRBJ2-2 and V is TRBV9; D is undetermined. Between the trimmed V and J ends, which lost 4 bases and 1 base, there was a span of 8 bases. CDR1 SGDLS and CDR2 YYNGEE come from the germline V gene. The CDR3 has 14 amino acids. The CDR3 protein is CASSLHLNTGELFF. The DNA for the CDR3 is TGTGCCAGCAGCCTCCACCTGAACACCGGGGAGCTGTTTTTT.

The CDR3: CASSLAPAGNTEAFF. CDR3 coding DNA: TGCGCCAGCAGCTTGGCCCCGGCAGGGAACACTGAAGCTTTCTTT. This chain uses TRBV5-1 with TRBJ1-1; D remains ambiguous. Germline V gives CDR1 SGHRS, CDR2 YFSETQ. Trimming removed 0 bases from V and 1 base from J, with 10 bases in between. This CDR3 comprises 15 residues.

The chain couples TRBV6-4 to TRBJ2-1; 9 bases map to TRBD2. From germline, CDR1 is MRHNA and CDR2 SNTAGT. The CDR3 has 16 amino acids. After removal of 2 bases from V and 2 bases from J, the junction contained 4 bases not matched to a gene. The CDR3 DNA sequence: TGTGCCAGCAGTGACCGAGCGGGGGGTGCCTACAATGAGCAGTTCTTC. Translated: CASSDRAGGAYNEQFF.

The chain carries TRBV6-5 and TRBJ2-7; 9 positions agree with TRBD2. V shed 4 bases, J shed 3 bases, and the junction held 7 bases outside the gene matches. The length of the CDR3 is 15 residues. The germline CDR1 and CDR2 sequences are MNHEY and SVGAGI. The CDR3 region has the DNA TGTGCCAGCAGTTTGTATAGCGGGGGCGACTACGAGCAGTACTTC. Its translation: CASSLYSGGDYEQYF.

The chain carries TRBV4-2 and TRBJ1-6; D is undetermined. CDR3 size: 18 residues. Trimming left V 0 bases short and J 0 bases short, with 12 bases between. The germline CDR1 and CDR2 sequences are LGHNA and YNFKEQ. The CDR3 DNA sequence: TGTGCCAGCAGCCAAGATCTCCTCCTTTACTCCTATAATTCACCCCTCCACTTT. Translated, it gives CASSQDLLLYSYNSPLHF.

This chain joins TRBV4-3 and TRBJ1-5; TRBD1 agrees at 8 bases. Germline CDR1 is LGHNA and CDR2 is YSLEER. Losses at the gene ends were 4 bases for V and 5 bases for J; bases not matched to a gene: 1. The CDR3 consists of 13 residues. Here the CDR3 reads CASSRDRYQPQHF. DNA of the CDR3: TGCGCCAGCAGCCGGGACAGGTATCAGCCCCAGCATTTT.

The J gene is TRBJ2-7, the V gene TRBV5-1; 7 nucleotides agree with TRBD1. V trimming: 4 bases; J trimming: 2 bases; junction bases outside the gene matches: 9. This CDR3 has 15 residues. CDR1 and CDR2 (germline): SGHRS, YFSETQ. CDR3 amino acids: CASSKRDSGPYEQYF. Here the CDR3 DNA reads TGCGCCAGCAGCAAACGGGACAGTGGGCCCTACGAGCAGTACTTC.

The chain carries TRBV4-1 and TRBJ2-7; the D gene is possibly TRBD2 (5 bases). Between the trimmed V and J ends, which lost 0 bases and 7 bases, there was a span of 13 bases. This CDR3 region has 14 residues. Germline CDR1 MGHRA, CDR2 YSYEKL. In DNA, the CDR3 is TGCGCCAGCAGCCAAGATATTTACGGGGTTGAGCAGTACTTC. Its translation is CASSQDIYGVEQYF.

The genes are TRBV4-2 and TRBJ2-1; unclear D gene. Germline V gives CDR1 LGHNA, CDR2 YNFKEQ. The CDR3 is 14 residues long. Trimming pared 1 base from V and 5 bases from J, leaving 9 bases between. In DNA form, the CDR3 reads TGTGCCAGCAGCCAAGGGTTCGAGGACAATGAGCAGTTCTTC. Translating it yields CASSQGFEDNEQFF.

The chain combines TRBV5-1 with TRBJ2-7, with a tentative D call TRBD2 (5 bases). This CDR3 is built from 16 residues. CDR1 and CDR2 from the germline V gene are SGHRS and YFSETQ. The V end was cut by 4 bases, the J end by 2 bases, with 19 bases between. As DNA, the CDR3 is TGCGCCAGCAGCCCTACGGTGCGCCTCGGGGCCTACGAGCAGTACTTC. Protein sequence: CASSPTVRLGAYEQYF.

V gene TRBV11-2 combines with J gene TRBJ1-2; 10 bases map to TRBD1. CDR1 is SGHAT, CDR2 FQNNGV, per germline. The length of the CDR3 is 16 residues. With V trimmed by 3 bases and J by 6 bases, 10 bases remained unmatched. The CDR3 sequence is CASSFNPGTGEDGYTF. As DNA, the CDR3 is TGTGCCAGCAGCTTCAATCCCGGGACAGGGGAGGATGGCTACACCTTC.

The chain has TRBV7-2 and TRBJ2-1; 11 bases are a match to TRBD2. Trimming took 5 bases from V and 11 from J; bases not matched to a gene: 8. The germline V gene encodes CDR1 SGHTA and CDR2 FQGNSA. The CDR3 runs 14 residues. The CDR3 is CASSPQTSGDQQFF. CDR3 DNA sequence: TGTGCCAGCAGCCCCCAGACTAGCGGGGATCAGCAGTTCTTC.

The rearrangement uses TRBV9 and TRBJ2-3; D is possibly TRBD2 (6 bases). The germline V gene has CDR1 SGDLS and CDR2 YYNGEE. The V gene lost 0 bases and the J gene lost 0 bases, with 14 bases spanning the gap. There are 17 residues in the CDR3. In nucleotides, the CDR3 is TGTGCCAGCAGCGTAGCGGAGGGGAGATATAGCACAGATACGCAGTATTTT. Protein product: CASSVAEGRYSTDTQYF.

The chain employs TRBV9 and TRBJ2-1; D might be TRBD1 (6 bases). Germline assignment: CDR1 SGDLS and CDR2 YYNGEE. The CDR3 is made up of 17 amino acids. With 0 bases removed from V and 0 bases from J, the gap between germline ends came to 13 bases. The CDR3 spells CASSVVPGTSSYNEQFF. The DNA of the CDR3 is TGTGCCAGCAGCGTAGTTCCCGGGACAAGCTCCTACAATGAGCAGTTCTTC.

This clone was seen just once. The chain couples TRBV6-6 to TRBJ1-5; no firm D call. V was cut by 5 bases and J by 9 bases, with 11 bases left in between. In germline, CDR1 is MNHNY, CDR2 SVGAGI (reference sequence). The length of the CDR3 is 12 residues. The CDR3 sequence: CASSDPARPQHF. The CDR3 coding sequence is TGTGCCAGCAGTGACCCCGCACGGCCCCAGCATTTT.

This rearrangement joins TRBV5-8 to TRBJ2-2; 8 nucleotides agree with TRBD2. The V and J ends lost 4 bases and 1 base, in that order; junction bases with no gene match: 6. This CDR3 is 16 amino acids long. Germline V gene lookup returns CDR1 SGHTS and CDR2 YDEGEE. The DNA of the CDR3 is TGTGCCAGCAGCCGCACCGGGACTAGGAACACCGGGGAGCTGTTTTTT. Translated, it gives CASSRTGTRNTGELFF.

This clone was recorded a few times. V gene TRBV5-1 combines with J gene TRBJ2-2; 8 bases are a match to TRBD1. V shed 0 bases and J 3 bases; nucleotides not matched to a gene: 7. Per germline, CDR1 SGHRS and CDR2 YFSETQ. This CDR3 region has 17 residues. CDR3 DNA sequence: TGCGCCAGCAGCTTGGGAGACAGGGGAGACGACACCGGGGAGCTGTTTTTT. It codes for CASSLGDRGDDTGELFF.

This sequence joins TRBV5-6 and TRBJ1-6, with D tentatively TRBD1 (5 bases). The CDR3 runs to 14 residues. V shed 7 bases and J shed 7 bases, with 15 bases lying between them. From germline, CDR1 is SGHDT and CDR2 YYEEEE. The CDR3 coding sequence is TGTGCCAGCTCCGAACCGGGGCCAAATTCACCCCTCCACTTT. Protein product: CASSEPGPNSPLHF.

The table lists this clone with a few counts. The chain employs TRBV2 and TRBJ2-5; TRBD2 aligns across 10 bases. Germline trimming cut 3 bases from V and 5 bases from J; bases unmatched to any gene: 9. CDR1 is SNHLY and CDR2 is FYNNEI in the germline V gene. The CDR3 runs 16 residues. The CDR3 DNA is TGTGCCAGCAGTGACTTAGCGGGGGGCTTACTGGAGACCCAGTACTTC. Its protein is CASSDLAGGLLETQYF.

This clone was recorded a few times. The genes are TRBV6-6 and TRBJ2-7; no reliable D call. Trimming stripped 2 bases from V and 0 bases from J, with 5 bases between. Germline V lookup: CDR1 MNHNY, CDR2 SVGAGI (reference sequence). The CDR3 contains 13 residues. CDR3: CASSYQVSYEQYF. In nucleotides, the CDR3 is TGTGCCAGCAGTTACCAGGTCTCCTACGAGCAGTACTTC.

The chain carries TRBV14 and TRBJ2-5; D remains unclear. V lost 1 base and J lost 8, with 11 bases in between. Germline CDR1 reads SGHDN; CDR2 reads FVKESK. The CDR3 has 13 residues. The CDR3 is CASSQGPANTQYF. The DNA for the CDR3 is TGTGCCAGCAGCCAAGGACCGGCAAATACCCAGTACTTC.

The V and J genes are TRBV18 and TRBJ1-1; tentative D call: TRBD1 (5 bases). Trimming cost V 3 bases and J 5 bases, with 19 bases left between them. CDR1 KGHSH and CDR2 LQKENI come from the germline V gene. This CDR3 comprises 16 residues. CDR3 region: CASSPLVTPGGTEAFF. The CDR3 DNA is TGTGCCAGCTCACCGCTAGTGACACCGGGGGGGACTGAAGCTTTCTTT.